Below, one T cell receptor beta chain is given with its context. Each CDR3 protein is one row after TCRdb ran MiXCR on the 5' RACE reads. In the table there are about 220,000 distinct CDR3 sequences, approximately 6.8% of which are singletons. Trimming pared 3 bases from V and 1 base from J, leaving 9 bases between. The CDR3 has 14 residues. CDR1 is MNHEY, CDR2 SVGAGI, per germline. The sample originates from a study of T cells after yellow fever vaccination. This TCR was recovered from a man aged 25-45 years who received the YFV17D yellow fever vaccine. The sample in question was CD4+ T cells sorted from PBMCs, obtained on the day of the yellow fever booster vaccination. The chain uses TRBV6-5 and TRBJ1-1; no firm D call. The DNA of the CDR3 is TGTGCCAGCAGTTATGAATTGTCGAACACTGAAGCTTTCTTT. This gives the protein CASSYELSNTEAFF.